One and the same sample provided the 5 T cell receptor beta chains below, sequenced in a study of blood T cell repertoires in COVID-19. TCRdb keeps only in-frame clones here, not all; method: immunoSEQ multiplex PCR. The repertoire holds 160,000 or so clones, with about 88% as singletons. Sample: peripheral blood. The receptors come from a man in his forties with acute or convalescent COVID-19.

With regard to this clone: Distinct nucleotide sequences in the sample also encode this CDR3. The gene calls are TRBV19 and TRBJ2-7, with TRBD1 matching 8 bases. CDR3 length equals 14 residues. With 2 bases clipped from V and 4 bases from J, the junction kept 4 bases outside the gene matches. CDR1 is LNHDA, CDR2 SQIVND, per germline (reference sequence). Here the CDR3 DNA reads TGTGCCAGTAGTATACAGGGGGCGAGTTACGAGCAGTACTTC. Its translation: CASSIQGASYEQYF. Full variable domain (outside the CDR3, taken from reference TRBV19 and TRBJ2-7): DGGITQSPKYLFRKEGQNVTLSCEQNLNHDAMYWYRQDPGQGLRLIYYSQIVNDFQKGDIAEGYSVSREKKESFPLTVTSAQKNPTAFYLCASSIQGASYEQYFGPGTRLTVT.

The chain is built from TRBV5-1 and TRBJ1-1; the D gene is possibly TRBD1 (6 bases). Looked up from germline, CDR1 is SGHRS and CDR2 is YFSETQ. The CDR3 is 14 residues long. V lost 0 bases and J 5 bases, leaving 11 bases between the germline ends. CDR3 protein: CASSLGGLGTEAFF. The CDR3 nucleotides read TGCGCCAGCAGCTTGGGGGGGCTAGGTACTGAAGCTTTCTTT.

This clone has more than one count but fewer than ten. This chain connects TRBV2 to TRBJ2-1; D not resolved. The CDR3 loop spans 14 amino acids. Between the trimmed V and J ends, which lost 6 bases and 4 bases, there was a span of 13 bases. Germline V gene lookup returns CDR1 SNHLY and CDR2 FYNNEI. The CDR3 nucleotides are TGTGCCAGCAGGTATAGTTACGTTTACAATGAGCAGTTCTTC. Protein: CASRYSYVYNEQFF. The full variable domain, with the rest looked up from reference TRBV2 and TRBJ2-1, is EPEVTQTPSHQVTQMGQEVILRCVPISNHLYFYWYRQILGQKVEFLVSFYNNEISEKSEIFDDQFSVERPDGSNFTLKIRSTKLEDSAMYFCASRYSYVYNEQFFGPGTRLTVL.

This rearrangement joins TRBV19 to TRBJ2-6; D is perhaps TRBD2 (6 bases). Germline V gene lookup returns CDR1 LNHDA and CDR2 SQIVND (reference sequence). This CDR3 region has 16 residues. The V end lost 4 bases, the J end lost 0 bases, and 10 bases lay between the germline ends. The DNA of the CDR3 is TGTGCCAGTAGTAGGGGACTTGACTCTGGGGCCAACGTCCTGACTTTC. It yields the protein CASSRGLDSGANVLTF.

This chain uses TRBV9 with TRBJ1-1; no reliable D call. Germline CDR1 SGDLS, CDR2 YYNGEE. The CDR3 totals 15 residues. V lost 2 bases, J lost 3 bases, and 14 bases lay in between. CDR3 in DNA: TGTGCCAGCAGCGTGAGCCCCGGGATGTACACTGAAGCTTTCTTT. Translated, it gives CASSVSPGMYTEAFF.